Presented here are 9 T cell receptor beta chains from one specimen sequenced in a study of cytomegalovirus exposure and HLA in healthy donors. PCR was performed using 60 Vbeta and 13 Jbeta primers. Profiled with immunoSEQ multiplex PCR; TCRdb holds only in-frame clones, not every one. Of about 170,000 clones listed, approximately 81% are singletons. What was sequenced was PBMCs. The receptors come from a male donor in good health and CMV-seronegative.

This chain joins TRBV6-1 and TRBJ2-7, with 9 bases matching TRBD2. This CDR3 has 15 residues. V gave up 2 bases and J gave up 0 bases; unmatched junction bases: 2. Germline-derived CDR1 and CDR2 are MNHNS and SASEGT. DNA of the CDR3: TGTGCCAGCAGTGAACTAGCGGGGAGCTCCTACGAGCAGTACTTC. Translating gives CASSELAGSSYEQYF.

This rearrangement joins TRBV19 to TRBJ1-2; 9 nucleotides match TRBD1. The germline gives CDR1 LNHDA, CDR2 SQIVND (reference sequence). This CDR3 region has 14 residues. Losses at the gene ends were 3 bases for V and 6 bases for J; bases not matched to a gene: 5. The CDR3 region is CASSIGTGSNGYTF. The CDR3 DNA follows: TGTGCCAGTAGTATCGGGACAGGGTCGAATGGCTACACCTTC.

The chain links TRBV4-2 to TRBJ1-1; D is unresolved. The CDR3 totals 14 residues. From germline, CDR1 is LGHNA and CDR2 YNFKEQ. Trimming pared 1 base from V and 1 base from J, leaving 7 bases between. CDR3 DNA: TGTGCCAGCAGCCAAGGGAGGTCGAACACTGAAGCTTTCTTT. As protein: CASSQGRSNTEAFF.

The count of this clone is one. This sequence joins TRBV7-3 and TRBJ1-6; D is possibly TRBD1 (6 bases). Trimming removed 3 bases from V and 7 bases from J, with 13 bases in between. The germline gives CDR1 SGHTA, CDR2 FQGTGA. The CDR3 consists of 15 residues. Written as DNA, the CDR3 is TGTGCCAGCAGCTTTGGGAGCAGGGGAAATTCACCCCTCCACTTT. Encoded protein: CASSFGSRGNSPLHF.

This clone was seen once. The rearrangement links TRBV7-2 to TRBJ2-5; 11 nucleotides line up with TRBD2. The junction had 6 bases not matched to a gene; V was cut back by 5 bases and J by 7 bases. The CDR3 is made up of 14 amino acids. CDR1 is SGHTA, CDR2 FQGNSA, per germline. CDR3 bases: TGTGCCAGCAGCCCCCGGCTAGCGGGAGGGACCCAGTACTTC. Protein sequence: CASSPRLAGGTQYF.

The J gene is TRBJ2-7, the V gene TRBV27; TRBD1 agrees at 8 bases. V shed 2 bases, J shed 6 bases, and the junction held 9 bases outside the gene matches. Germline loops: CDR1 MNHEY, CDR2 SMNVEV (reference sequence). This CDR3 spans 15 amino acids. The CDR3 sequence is CASSLGPDRVREQYF. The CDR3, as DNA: TGTGCCAGCAGTTTAGGACCGGACAGGGTTCGCGAGCAGTACTTC.

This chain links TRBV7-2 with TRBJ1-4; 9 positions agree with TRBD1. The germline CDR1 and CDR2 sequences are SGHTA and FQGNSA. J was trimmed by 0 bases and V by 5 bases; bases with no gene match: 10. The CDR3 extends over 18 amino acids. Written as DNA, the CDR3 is TGTGCCAGCAGCCCCAGAGTTCGGACAGGGGCAACTAATGAAAAACTGTTTTTT. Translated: CASSPRVRTGATNEKLFF.

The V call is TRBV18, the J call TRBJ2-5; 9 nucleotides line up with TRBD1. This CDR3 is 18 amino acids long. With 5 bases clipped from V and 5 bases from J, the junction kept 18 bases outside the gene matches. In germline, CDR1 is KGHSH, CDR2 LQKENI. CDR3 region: CASSTLPGQGSPRETQYF. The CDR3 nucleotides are TGTGCCAGCTCAACGCTTCCGGGACAGGGAAGTCCCAGGGAGACCCAGTACTTC.

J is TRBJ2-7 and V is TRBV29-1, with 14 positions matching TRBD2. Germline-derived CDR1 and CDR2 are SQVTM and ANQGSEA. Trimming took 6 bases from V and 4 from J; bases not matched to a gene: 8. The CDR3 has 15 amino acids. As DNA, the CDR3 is TGCAGCGTGCCGGGGACTAGCGGGAGCCGGTACGAGCAGTACTTC. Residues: CSVPGTSGSRYEQYF.